This T cell receptor beta chain was identified in a study of beta chain features in type 1 diabetes. Study-level results: Cells carrying high TCR expression could end up over-represented when cDNA is sequenced. Among all four CD4+ subsets, Type 1 diabetes patients had TCRB CDR3s that were moderately but significantly shorter.

The germline V gene encodes CDR1 SSHAT and CDR2 FNYEAQ (reference sequence). The length of the CDR3 is 15 residues. A word on this clone: The target antigen is unknown. Germline and junction disagree at one end, which may indicate a read error.

The sequenced template was cDNA made from the entire isolated RNA. Data came from immunoSEQ multiplex PCR; TCRdb stores just in-frame clones and leaves some out. Here the sample spans around 260,000 clones, approximately 25% being singletons. This clonotype was sampled from a woman in her twenties or thirties with type 1 diabetes. Specimen: naive CD4+ T cells from blood. The chain links TRBV7-7 to TRBJ1-3, with a weak D call TRBD1 (5 bases). The CDR3 protein is CASSFSTEAGNTIYF. CDR3 nucleotides: TGTGCTAGCAGCTTCTCGACAGAGGCTGGAAACACCATATATTTT.